The rows below give T cell receptor beta chains drawn from one sample of a study of human T cells and chemical hapten exposure. One entry per CDR3 protein, called by TCRdb with MiXCR from the RACE reads. The repertoire holds 200,000 to 300,000 distinct CDR3 sequences, roughly 8.9% seen once, with approximately 2.2% in the top ten. Sample: whole blood, taken in connection with sensitization to the hapten diphenylcyclopropenone (DPC). The receptors were gathered from a woman aged 40 to 50 with alopecia areata. Some clones in this sample may be carry-over from other donors' samples. Both conserved end residues are part of each CDR3. Each record gives: V gene, D gene, J gene, clone size, CDR3 DNA, CDR3 protein. D genes are given only for firm matches. A clone size is listed for some rows: how often the clone was seen (once, few, many), or a class if it is expanded.

TRBV6-5	NA	TRBJ1-6	few	TGTGCCAGCAGTTACCTTCTTCAGGGGAGCTCCTATAATTCACCCCTCCACTTT	CASSYLLQGSSYNSPLHF
TRBV28	NA	TRBJ1-2	few	TGTGCCAGCAGGGGCTTCGGCGGCGGGAACTATGGCTACACCTTC	CASRGFGGGNYGYTF
TRBV4-1	TRBD1	TRBJ2-1	many	TGCGCCAGCAGCCAGCGACAGGGGCCCTACAATGAGCAGTTCTTC	CASSQRQGPYNEQFF
TRBV24-1	NA	TRBJ2-2	few	TGTGCCACCAGTGACGGGACCGGGGAGCTGTTTTTT	CATSDGTGELFF
TRBV20-1	NA	TRBJ2-7	few	TGCAGTGCTAGAATCGGAGAATACGAGCAGTACTTC	CSARIGEYEQYF
TRBV7-3	NA	TRBJ2-1	NA	TGTGCCAGCAGCTCCCGGGCCAACAATGAGCAGTTCTTC	CASSSRANNEQFF
TRBV6-5	NA	TRBJ1-5	few	TGTGCCAGCAGTTACGCACAGAATAGCAATCAGCCCCAGCATTTT	CASSYAQNSNQPQHF
TRBV28	NA	TRBJ2-7	few	TGTGCCAGCCGTCTCAGCGGGCCCTCTTACGAGCAGTACTTC	CASRLSGPSYEQYF
TRBV11-1	NA	TRBJ2-7	few	TGTGCCAGCAGTGAAGCCGGCCGTCGCAGCGAGCAGTACTTC	CASSEAGRRSEQYF
TRBV7-8	NA	TRBJ2-2	NA	TGTGCCAGCAGCCTCGGACGGGTGAACACCGGGGAGCTGTTTTTT	CASSLGRVNTGELFF
TRBV18	TRBD2	TRBJ2-1	many	TGTGCCAGCTCGCCCCGGACTAGCGGGAGTAATGGTGAGCAGTTCTTC	CASSPRTSGSNGEQFF
TRBV28	TRBD1	TRBJ1-2	many	TGTGCCAGCAGGCAGGGGGCTCAGGATGGCTACACCTTC	CASRQGAQDGYTF
TRBV29-1	NA	TRBJ2-1	NA	TGCAGCGGGGGGTACTTAAAGAATGAGCAGTTCTTC	CSGGYLKNEQFF
TRBV12-3/TRBV12-4	NA	TRBJ2-1	few	TGTGCCAGCTCGCAGTGGGGCGAATCATACAATGAGCAGTTCTTC	CASSQWGESYNEQFF
TRBV4-3	TRBD1	TRBJ2-7	few	TGCGCCAGCAGCCAAGATCGAAGGACAGGGGTCGAGCAGTACTTC	CASSQDRRTGVEQYF
TRBV27	NA	TRBJ2-5	NA	TGTGCCAGCAGTTTACTGAGTGCCAGCAGCCAAGAGACCCAGTACTTC	CASSLLSASSQETQYF
TRBV7-9	TRBD2	TRBJ2-1	few	TGTGCCAGCAGCCTGCCTATGGGACTAGCGCACGATGAGCAGTTCTTC	CASSLPMGLAHDEQFF
TRBV7-9	TRBD1	TRBJ2-5	many	TGTGCCAGCAGCTTAGCGGGGACAGGGCGTGAGACCCAGTACTTC	CASSLAGTGRETQYF
TRBV10-3	TRBD1	TRBJ1-1	few	TGTGCCATCAGGGCAACAGGGGGCAACACTGAAGCTTTCTTT	CAIRATGGNTEAFF
TRBV12-3/TRBV12-4	TRBD2	TRBJ2-7	NA	TGTGCCAGCAGCGACCAAATCCTAGCGGGCGGAGCCTACGAGCAGTACTTC	CASSDQILAGGAYEQYF
TRBV6-5	TRBD2	TRBJ2-1	few	TGTGCCAGCAGTTACGACGGGAGGGCCGCCAATGAGCAGTTCTTC	CASSYDGRAANEQFF
TRBV20-1	TRBD2	TRBJ2-7	NA	TGCAGTGCTAGATTCCAGCGGGAACACCTCCACGAGCAGTACTTC	CSARFQREHLHEQYF
TRBV3-1	TRBD2	TRBJ2-7	NA	TGTGCCAGCAGCCAAGCGGGACGGGAGGGGACCTACGAGCAGTACTTC	CASSQAGREGTYEQYF
TRBV12-3/TRBV12-4	TRBD2	TRBJ2-1	NA	TGTGCCAGCAGATCTCTAGCGGGAGCAAGAAATGAGCAGTTCTTC	CASRSLAGARNEQFF
TRBV6-6	TRBD1	TRBJ2-7	NA	TGTGCCACTACGCCGCGACAGGGGGCGGCCTACGAGCAGTACTTC	CATTPRQGAAYEQYF
TRBV4-2	NA	TRBJ1-6	many	TGTGCCAGCAGCCAAGTCGCCTCCTATAATTCACCCCTCCACTTT	CASSQVASYNSPLHF
TRBV5-1	NA	TRBJ2-3	few	TGCGCCAGCAGCTTACCCCGGGGCATCCGGGATACGCAGTATTTT	CASSLPRGIRDTQYF
TRBV20-1	NA	TRBJ2-7	few	TGCAGTGCTAGAGATTGGACACCTAGTAACTACGAGCAGTACTTC	CSARDWTPSNYEQYF
TRBV28	NA	TRBJ1-1	NA	TGTGCCAGCAGTTTAGGGGGGGCGATCTTGGCCACTGAAGCTTTCTTT	CASSLGGAILATEAFF
TRBV25-1	NA	TRBJ2-7	few	TGTGCCAGCAGTGAATGGACCTACGAGCAGTACTTC	CASSEWTYEQYF
TRBV20-1	TRBD2	TRBJ2-3	many	TGCAGTGCTATATTGACGACTAGCGGAAACACAGATACGCAGTATTTT	CSAILTTSGNTDTQYF
TRBV4-1	NA	TRBJ2-7	many	TGCGCCAGCAGCCAAGTGGCGGGGCAGGGCTACGAGCAGTACTTC	CASSQVAGQGYEQYF
TRBV29-1	NA	TRBJ1-2	few	TGCAGCGTAGCAGGGACATTTACGAGAGACTATGGCTACACCTTC	CSVAGTFTRDYGYTF
TRBV10-3	NA	TRBJ2-3	few	TGTGCCATCAGTCCCTTAGGAGATACGCAGTATTTT	CAISPLGDTQYF
TRBV4-1	NA	TRBJ1-4	NA	TGCGCCAGCAGCCAAGTCGGCAGGGAAAATGAAAAACTGTTTTTT	CASSQVGRENEKLFF
TRBV24-1	NA	TRBJ2-3	NA	TGTGCCACCAGTGGAGCGTCACCGAAGAAAGATACGCAGTATTTT	CATSGASPKKDTQYF
TRBV6-5	TRBD1	TRBJ1-3	once	TGTGCCAGCAACGTGGACAGGACTGGAAACACCATATATTTT	CASNVDRTGNTIYF
TRBV20-1	TRBD1	TRBJ1-4	NA	TGCAGTGCTATACCCCAGGGGGTGGATGAAAAACTGTTTTTT	CSAIPQGVDEKLFF
TRBV6-2/TRBV6-3	NA	TRBJ2-4	NA	TGTGCCAGCAGCCCCGGCGTTCTCAAAAACATTCAGTACTTC	CASSPGVLKNIQYF
TRBV12-3/TRBV12-4	TRBD1	TRBJ2-2	NA	TGTGCCAGCAGTGTGGGACAGGGGTCCGGGGAGCTGTTTTTT	CASSVGQGSGELFF
TRBV20-1	NA	TRBJ1-2	NA	TGCAGTGCTAGAGGCTTAGGACGAGCTAACTATGGCTACACCTTC	CSARGLGRANYGYTF
TRBV12-3/TRBV12-4	NA	TRBJ1-5	many	TGTGCCAGCAGTTGGGGAGATGGGGGCAATCAGCCCCAGCATTTT	CASSWGDGGNQPQHF
TRBV27	NA	TRBJ2-7	few	TGTGCCAGCATTGGGGTGAACCCCCACGAGCAGTACTTC	CASIGVNPHEQYF
TRBV20-1	TRBD1	TRBJ2-2	NA	TGCAGTGCCAAGAACTACAGGGGTGGCACCGGGGAGCTGTTTTTT	CSAKNYRGGTGELFF
TRBV2	NA	TRBJ1-6	few	TGTGCCAGCAGTGACGGTCAGGCGCATTCACCCCTCCACTTT	CASSDGQAHSPLHF
TRBV28	NA	TRBJ2-4	NA	TGTGCCAGCAGTGAGACCGGGACCGCGAAAAACATTCAGTACTTC	CASSETGTAKNIQYF
TRBV5-6	TRBD1	TRBJ2-4	NA	TGTGCCAGCAGCTTGGCCGGGGACAGGGCGTTAGCCAAAAACATTCAGTACTTC	CASSLAGDRALAKNIQYF
TRBV28	TRBD1	TRBJ1-2	NA	TGTGCCAGCAGTTGGACAGGGGCCTATGGCTACACCTTC	CASSWTGAYGYTF